The source of this TCR beta chain is a study of T cell responses to AZD1222 COVID-19 vaccine. Turning to the study itself: Pooling was applied to second doses at about 4 or about 12 weeks. Study-level points and caveats: Spike-specific TCR breadth and depth grew following two AZD1222 doses. With dominance at 160-218 and 743-854, vaccine-associated CD4 TCRs spanned spike.

On this clone itself: Its antigen is not known.

The CDR3 loop spans 16 amino acids. With 4 bases clipped from V and 3 bases from J, the junction kept 10 bases outside the gene matches. CDR1 is LNHDA, CDR2 SQIVND, per germline (reference sequence). Using immunoSEQ multiplex PCR, the repertoire was profiled, and TCRdb retains in-frame clones only, with some absent. The sample contains around 110,000 clones, about 90% of which appear only once. The chain joins TRBV19 to TRBJ1-1; TRBD1 matches at 8 bases. The TCR originated in an adult in good health. This material consisted of peripheral blood, taken on day 0 of AZD1222 vaccination. The CDR3 nucleotides are TGTGCCAGTAGTACGGGGACAGGCTCGGGGGACACTGAAGCTTTCTTT. As protein: CASSTGTGSGDTEAFF. Drawing the rest from reference TRBV19 and TRBJ1-1, the complete variable domain is DGGITQSPKYLFRKEGQNVTLSCEQNLNHDAMYWYRQDPGQGLRLIYYSQIVNDFQKGDIAEGYSVSREKKESFPLTVTSAQKNPTAFYLCASSTGTGSGDTEAFFGQGTRLTVV.